This T cell receptor (beta chain) was identified during a study of blood T cell repertoires in COVID-19. Looking at the study overall: The cDNA or gDNA used as material had been derived from T cells, B-cell-depleted T cells, or PBMCs.

This clone was observed once. Trimming at V came to 10 bases and at J to 6 bases, leaving 10 bases not matched to a gene. Germline CDR1 reads MNHEY; CDR2 reads SVGAGI. The CDR3 sequence is 14 residues long. Some clones are missing from TCRdb's copy, which holds only in-frame ones; the method was immunoSEQ multiplex PCR. The data show roughly 220,000 clones, with around 83% seen just once and over 2.5% held by the top ten. The sequence came from a man aged 50-59 years who had recovered from COVID-19. The genes are TRBV6-5 and TRBJ2-1; the match to TRBD2 covers 9 bases. The sequencing sample was made of peripheral blood. The CDR3 spells CATLLAGVLNEQFF. CDR3 bases: TGTGCCACCCTGTTAGCGGGAGTTCTCAATGAGCAGTTCTTC.